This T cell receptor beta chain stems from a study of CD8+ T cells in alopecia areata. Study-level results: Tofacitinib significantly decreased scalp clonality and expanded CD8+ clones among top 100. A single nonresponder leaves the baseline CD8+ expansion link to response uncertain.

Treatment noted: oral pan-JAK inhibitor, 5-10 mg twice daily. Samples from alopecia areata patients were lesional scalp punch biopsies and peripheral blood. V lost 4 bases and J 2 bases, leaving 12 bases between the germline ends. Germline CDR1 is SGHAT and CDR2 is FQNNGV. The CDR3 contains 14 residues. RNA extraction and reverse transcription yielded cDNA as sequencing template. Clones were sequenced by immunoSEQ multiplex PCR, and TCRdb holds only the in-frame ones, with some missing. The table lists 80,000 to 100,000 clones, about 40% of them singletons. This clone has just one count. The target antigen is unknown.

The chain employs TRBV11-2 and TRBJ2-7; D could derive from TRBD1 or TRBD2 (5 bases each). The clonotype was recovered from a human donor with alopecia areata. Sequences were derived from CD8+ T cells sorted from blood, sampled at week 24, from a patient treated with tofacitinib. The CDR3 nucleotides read TGTGCCAGCAGCTCCGGGACCGGGACCTACGAGCAGTACTTC. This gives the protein CASSSGTGTYEQYF.